A few counts support the clone carrying this T cell receptor (beta chain). This entry comes from a study of blood T cells in healthy people across ages. Study-level background: Researchers report that template switching captured about one barcoded beta molecule per two T cells.

The ends were cut back, 4 bases at V and 8 bases at J, with 10 bases in the middle. Per the germline V gene, CDR1 is SGHRS and CDR2 is YFSETQ. This CDR3 contains 12 residues. Next came a second PCR, run for about 6 to 11 cycles, which used a sample-barcoded 5' primer along with a J-beta primer mix. Using its own MiXCR run on the 5' RACE reads, TCRdb lists one record per CDR3 protein. The sample lists hundreds of thousands of distinct CDR3 sequences, about 62% seen once, with about 30% in the top ten. Each sample yielded at least 5.5 micrograms of PBMC total RNA. The sample consisted of blood. The TCR was taken from a man aged 25-40 years in good health. The chain combines TRBV5-1 with TRBJ2-1; possibly TRBD1 for D (5 bases). CDR3 loop: CASSLDSDEQFF. The CDR3, as DNA: TGCGCCAGCAGCCTAGACAGTGATGAGCAGTTCTTC.